This entry lists 8 T cell receptor beta chains sequenced from one sample in a study of T cell repertoires in cytomegalovirus infection. TCRdb re-analysed the reads in MiXCR, keeping a single row per CDR3 protein. The data show some 300,000 distinct CDR3 sequences, 15% to 20% seen once. The sample comprised PBMCs. The receptors stem from a human donor in good health (CMV status not recorded). Some clones in this sample may be carry-over from other donors' samples.

The chain uses TRBV28 and TRBJ1-2, with TRBD1 matching 12 bases. CDR1 is MDHEN and CDR2 is SYDVKM in the germline V gene. The CDR3 runs 14 residues. The V and J ends lost 5 bases and 8 bases, in that order; junction bases with no gene match: 6. The chain's CDR3 is CASSTGQGAEGYTF. The DNA of the CDR3 is TGTGCCAGCAGTACGGGACAGGGGGCGGAGGGCTACACCTTC.

The CDR3 coding sequence is TGTGCCAGCAGGGTGGGACAGGGTTTGAAGAACACTGAAGCTTTCTTT. Translated: CASRVGQGLKNTEAFF. The rearrangement links TRBV7-2 to TRBJ1-1; 9 nucleotides line up with TRBD1. The CDR3 has 16 amino acids. CDR1 is SGHTA and CDR2 is FQGNSA in the germline V gene. V was clipped by 6 bases and J by 1 base; unmatched bases: 9.

This clonotype has ten or more counts. The rearrangement joins TRBV7-6 to TRBJ2-5, with D tentatively TRBD1 (5 bases). The CDR3 spans 16 residues. Germline-derived CDR1 and CDR2 are SGHVS and FNYEAQ. Trimming pared 5 bases from V and 3 bases from J, leaving 19 bases between. The CDR3 DNA follows: TGTGCCAGCAGCCCCTGGGGCAGGTTGCCCGAAGAGACCCAGTACTTC. Residues: CASSPWGRLPEETQYF.

This clonotype turned up a few times. This rearrangement joins TRBV12-3 or TRBV12-4 to TRBJ1-4; TRBD1 is a possible D gene (5 bases). Between the trimmed V and J ends, which lost 0 bases and 7 bases, there was a span of 12 bases. This CDR3 region has 15 residues. In DNA form, the CDR3 reads TGTGCCAGCAGTTTAGCCTTCAGGGAGGTTGAAAAACTGTTTTTT. Its translation: CASSLAFREVEKLFF.

Many counts were recorded for this clonotype. The chain joins TRBV7-2 to TRBJ2-1; TRBD2 aligns across 9 bases. CDR3 size: 18 residues. Germline CDR1 SGHTA, CDR2 FQGNSA. J was trimmed by 5 bases and V by 0 bases; bases with no gene match: 11. CDR3 bases: TGTGCCAGCAGCTTAGCCTCCTACCTAGCGGGGATTAACAATGAGCAGTTCTTC. Protein product: CASSLASYLAGINNEQFF.

This clonotype was found a few times. The chain uses TRBV15 and TRBJ2-7; D is perhaps TRBD2 (5 bases). The CDR3 runs 18 residues. Germline V gene sequence: CDR1 LNHNV, CDR2 YYDKDF (reference sequence). Trimming cost V 0 bases and J 4 bases, with 22 bases left between them. As DNA, the CDR3 is TGTGCCACCAGCAGAGATAAATTGACGGGGTCCCTTCCTTACGAGCAGTACTTC. Its protein is CATSRDKLTGSLPYEQYF.

With respect to this clonotype: One base away lies a much larger clone, so this may be a sequencing read error. The J gene is TRBJ2-1, the V gene TRBV7-9, with TRBD2 identical over 9 bases. CDR3 length equals 19 residues. Germline assignment: CDR1 SEHNR and CDR2 FQNEAQ (reference sequence). Trimming took 1 base from V and 0 from J; bases not matched to a gene: 10. The CDR3 coding sequence is TGTGCCAGCAGCTTAGTTGGCGGGAGGGCCCAGAGCTCCTACAATGAGCAGTTCTTC. This translates into CASSLVGGRAQSSYNEQFF.

The chain recombines TRBV7-3 with TRBJ2-5; D is undetermined. Looked up from germline, CDR1 is SGHTA and CDR2 is FQGTGA. The CDR3 runs to 14 residues. V was cut by 5 bases and J by 1 base, with 11 bases left in between. CDR3: CASSDSGSQETQYF. The CDR3 DNA reads TGTGCCAGCAGCGACTCAGGATCCCAAGAGACCCAGTACTTC.